This entry lists 5 T cell receptor beta chains sequenced from one sample in a study of shared clonotypes between healthy human individuals. Naive CD8 cells, CD45RO-negative and positively selected for CCR7, excluded terminally differentiated effector memory CD45RA+ cells. The repertoire was sequenced with immunoSEQ multiplex PCR; TCRdb's copy has only in-frame clones and lacks some. This table has around 2.1 million clones, just over 90% appearing once. The sequenced material came from naive CD8+ T cells from PBMCs. The receptors here all came from a man aged 18 to 30 in good health. Some clones in this sample may be carry-over from other donors' samples.

The CDR3: CASSFPGTDTQYF. Here the CDR3 DNA reads TGTGCCAGCAGTTTTCCTGGCACAGATACGCAGTATTTT. V usage is TRBV28 and J usage is TRBJ2-3, with unresolved D. CDR1 is MDHEN, CDR2 SYDVKM, per germline. Trimming removed 3 bases at V and 1 base at J, with 5 bases between. The CDR3 spans 13 residues.

The chain is built from TRBV13 and TRBJ1-1; no reliable D call. The CDR3 is 14 residues long. CDR1 PRHDT and CDR2 FYEKMQ come from the germline V gene (reference sequence). Between the trimmed V and J ends, which lost 5 bases and 1 base, there was a span of 11 bases. The CDR3 DNA reads as TGTGCCAGCAGCACCGCGGGGTGGAACACTGAAGCTTTCTTT. Its translation is CASSTAGWNTEAFF. Based on the CDR3 plus reference TRBV13 and TRBJ1-1, the full variable domain is AAGVIQSPRHLIKEKRETATLKCYPIPRHDTVYWYQQGPGQDPQFLISFYEKMQSDKGSIPDRFSAQQFSDYHSELNMSSLELGDSALYFCASSTAGWNTEAFFGQGTRLTVV.

The count of this clone is one. The chain combines TRBV5-4 with TRBJ1-2; weak D call: TRBD1 (6 bases). CDR3 size: 17 residues. V lost 0 bases to trimming and J lost 1 base, with 16 bases between them. Germline CDR1 reads SGHNT; CDR2 reads YYREEE (reference sequence). The CDR3 sequence: CASSLADRGSVNYGYTF. The CDR3 DNA follows: TGTGCCAGCAGCTTGGCCGATAGGGGGTCAGTTAACTATGGCTACACCTTC.

The chain employs TRBV29-1 and TRBJ2-7; possibly TRBD1 for D (5 bases). The CDR3 extends over 14 amino acids. The germline gives CDR1 SQVTM, CDR2 ANQGSEA. V gave up 4 bases and J gave up 0 bases, with 13 bases separating them. Here the CDR3 reads CSVGGAVSSYEQYF. The CDR3 DNA follows: TGCAGCGTTGGTGGGGCGGTTAGCTCCTACGAGCAGTACTTC.

The V and J genes are TRBV9 and TRBJ2-1, with D unclear. CDR3 length equals 14 residues. CDR1 is SGDLS and CDR2 is YYNGEE in the germline V gene. Trimming stripped 4 bases from V and 6 bases from J, with 14 bases between. In DNA, the CDR3 is TGTGCCAGCAGCCTAGACCCGGACCCCAATGAGCAGTTCTTC. Translation gives CASSLDPDPNEQFF.